The entry below gives a single TCR beta chain sequence along with its context. Here immunoSEQ multiplex PCR was the method, and the copy in TCRdb shows in-frame clones only, minus some. The table has 150,000 to 200,000 clones, around 80% seen once. These data originate in a study of blood T cell repertoires in COVID-19. Per germline, CDR1 SGHNT and CDR2 YYREEE (reference sequence). V shed 0 bases and J shed 5 bases, with 6 bases lying between them. There are 13 residues in the CDR3. The specimen sequenced was PBMCs or T cells enriched from blood (not recorded which). The chain recombines TRBV5-4 with TRBJ2-4, with D maybe TRBD2 (6 bases). This TCR derives from a woman aged 60-75 years who had recovered from COVID-19. CDR3 amino acids: CASSLGGENIQYF. In nucleotides, the CDR3 is TGTGCCAGCAGCTTGGGCGGGGAAAACATTCAGTACTTC. Supplemented by reference TRBV5-4 and TRBJ2-4, the full variable domain reads ETGVTQSPTHLIKTRGQQVTLRCSSQSGHNTVSWYQQALGQGPQFIFQYYREEENGRGNFPPRFSGLQFPNYSSELNVNALELDDSALYLCASSLGGENIQYFGAGTRLSVL.